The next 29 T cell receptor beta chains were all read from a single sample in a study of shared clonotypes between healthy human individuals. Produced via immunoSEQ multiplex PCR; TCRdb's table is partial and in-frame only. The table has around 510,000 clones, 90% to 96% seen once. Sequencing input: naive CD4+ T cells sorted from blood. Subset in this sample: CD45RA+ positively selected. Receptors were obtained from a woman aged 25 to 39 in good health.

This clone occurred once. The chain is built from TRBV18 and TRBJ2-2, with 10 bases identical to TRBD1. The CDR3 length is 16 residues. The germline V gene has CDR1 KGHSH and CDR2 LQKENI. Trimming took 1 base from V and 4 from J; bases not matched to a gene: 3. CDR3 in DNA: TGTGCCAGCTCACCACGACAGGGGGCGATCACCGGGGAGCTGTTTTTT. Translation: CASSPRQGAITGELFF.

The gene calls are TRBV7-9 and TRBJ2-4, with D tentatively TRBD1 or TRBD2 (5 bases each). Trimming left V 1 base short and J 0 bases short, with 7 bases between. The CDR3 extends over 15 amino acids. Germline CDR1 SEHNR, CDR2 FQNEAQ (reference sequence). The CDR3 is CASSLGGEAKNIQYF. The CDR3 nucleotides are TGTGCCAGCAGCTTAGGAGGGGAAGCCAAAAACATTCAGTACTTC.

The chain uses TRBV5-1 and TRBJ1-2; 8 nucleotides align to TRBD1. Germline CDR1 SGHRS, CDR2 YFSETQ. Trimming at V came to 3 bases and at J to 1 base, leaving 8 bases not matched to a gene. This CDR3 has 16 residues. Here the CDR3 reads CASSSLTGENNYGYTF. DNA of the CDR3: TGCGCCAGCAGCTCCCTGACAGGGGAGAATAACTATGGCTACACCTTC.

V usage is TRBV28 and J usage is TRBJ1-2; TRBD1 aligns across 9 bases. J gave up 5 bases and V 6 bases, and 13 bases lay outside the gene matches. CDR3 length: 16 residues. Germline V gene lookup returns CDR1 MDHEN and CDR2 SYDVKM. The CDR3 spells CASSHPGDRDYYGYTF. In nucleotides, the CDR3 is TGTGCCAGCAGCCACCCGGGGGACAGGGATTATTATGGCTACACCTTC.

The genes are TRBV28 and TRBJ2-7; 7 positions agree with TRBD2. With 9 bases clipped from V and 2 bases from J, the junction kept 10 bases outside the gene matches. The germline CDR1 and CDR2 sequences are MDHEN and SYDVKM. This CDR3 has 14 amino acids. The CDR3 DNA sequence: TGTGCCAGTTATCGGGGGGAGATCCCCTACGAGCAGTACTTC. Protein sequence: CASYRGEIPYEQYF.

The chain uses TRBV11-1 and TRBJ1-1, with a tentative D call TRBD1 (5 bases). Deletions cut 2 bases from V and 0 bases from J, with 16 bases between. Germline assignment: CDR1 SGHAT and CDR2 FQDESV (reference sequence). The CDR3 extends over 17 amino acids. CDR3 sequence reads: CASSLFLRGVMNTEAFF. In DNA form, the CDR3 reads TGTGCCAGCAGCTTATTCTTAAGGGGAGTCATGAACACTGAAGCTTTCTTT.

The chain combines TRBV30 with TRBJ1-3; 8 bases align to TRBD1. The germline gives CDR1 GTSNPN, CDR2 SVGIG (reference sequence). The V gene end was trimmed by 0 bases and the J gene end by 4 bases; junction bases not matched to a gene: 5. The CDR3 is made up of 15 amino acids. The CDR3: CAWSVLRQGGNTIYF. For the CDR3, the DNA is TGTGCCTGGAGTGTACTTAGACAGGGGGGAAACACCATATATTTT.

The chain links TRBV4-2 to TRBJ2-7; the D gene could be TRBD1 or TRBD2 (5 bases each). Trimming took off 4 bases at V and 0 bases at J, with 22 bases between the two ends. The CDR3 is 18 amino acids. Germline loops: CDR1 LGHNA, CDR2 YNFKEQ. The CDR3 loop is CASSLSLSGTASSYEQYF. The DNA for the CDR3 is TGTGCCAGCAGCCTCTCATTATCCGGGACGGCGAGCTCCTACGAGCAGTACTTC.

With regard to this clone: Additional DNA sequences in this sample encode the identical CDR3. DNA for the CDR3: TGTGCCAGCAGTTTGACCGATACGCAGTATTTT. It translates to CASSLTDTQYF. The rearrangement uses TRBV28 and TRBJ2-3; no reliable D call. CDR3 size: 11 residues. The V gene's germline CDR1 is MDHEN and CDR2 SYDVKM. Between the trimmed V and J ends, which lost 3 bases and 6 bases, there was a span of 4 bases.

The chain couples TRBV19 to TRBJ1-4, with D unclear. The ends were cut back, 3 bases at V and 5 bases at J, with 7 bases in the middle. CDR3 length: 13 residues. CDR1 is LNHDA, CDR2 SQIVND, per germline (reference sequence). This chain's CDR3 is CASSITENEKLFF. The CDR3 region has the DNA TGTGCCAGTAGTATCACGGAGAATGAAAAACTGTTTTTT.

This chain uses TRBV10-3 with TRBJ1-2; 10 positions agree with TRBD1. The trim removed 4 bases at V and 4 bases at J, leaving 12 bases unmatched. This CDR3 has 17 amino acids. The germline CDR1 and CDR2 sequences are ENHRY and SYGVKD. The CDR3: CAISVAGGQGERYGYTF. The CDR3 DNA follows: TGTGCCATCAGTGTGGCCGGAGGACAGGGGGAACGCTATGGCTACACCTTC.

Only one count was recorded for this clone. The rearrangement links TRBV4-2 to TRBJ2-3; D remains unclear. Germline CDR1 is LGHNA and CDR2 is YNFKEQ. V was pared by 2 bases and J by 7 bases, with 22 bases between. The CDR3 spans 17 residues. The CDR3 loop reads CASSQSTDRKRLNTQYF. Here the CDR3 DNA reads TGTGCCAGCAGCCAATCCACGGACCGTAAGAGGCTTAATACGCAGTATTTT.

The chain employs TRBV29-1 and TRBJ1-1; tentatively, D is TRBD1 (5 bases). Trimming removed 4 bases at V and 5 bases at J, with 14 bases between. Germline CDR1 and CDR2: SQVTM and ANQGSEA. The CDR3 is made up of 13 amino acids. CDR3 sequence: CSVAAGRVTEAFF. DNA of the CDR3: TGCAGCGTTGCGGCAGGGAGGGTTACTGAAGCTTTCTTT.

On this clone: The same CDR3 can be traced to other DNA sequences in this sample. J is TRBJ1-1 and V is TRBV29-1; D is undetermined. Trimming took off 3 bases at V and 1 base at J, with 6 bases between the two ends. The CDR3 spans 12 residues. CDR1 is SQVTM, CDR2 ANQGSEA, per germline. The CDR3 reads CSVDRGNTEAFF. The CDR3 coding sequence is TGCAGCGTTGATCGCGGGAACACTGAAGCTTTCTTT.

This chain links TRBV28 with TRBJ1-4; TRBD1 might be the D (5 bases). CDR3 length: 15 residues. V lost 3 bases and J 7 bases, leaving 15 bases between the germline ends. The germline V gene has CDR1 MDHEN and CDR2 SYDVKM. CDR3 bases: TGTGCCAGCAGTTTTGGGGCAGGGAGGAGTGAAAAACTGTTTTTT. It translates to CASSFGAGRSEKLFF.

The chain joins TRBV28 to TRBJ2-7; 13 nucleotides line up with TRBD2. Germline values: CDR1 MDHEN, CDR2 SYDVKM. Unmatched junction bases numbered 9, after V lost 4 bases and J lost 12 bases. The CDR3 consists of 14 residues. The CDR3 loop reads CASSSSPRLAGGYF. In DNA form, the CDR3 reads TGTGCCAGCAGTTCATCCCCCCGACTAGCGGGAGGGTACTTC.

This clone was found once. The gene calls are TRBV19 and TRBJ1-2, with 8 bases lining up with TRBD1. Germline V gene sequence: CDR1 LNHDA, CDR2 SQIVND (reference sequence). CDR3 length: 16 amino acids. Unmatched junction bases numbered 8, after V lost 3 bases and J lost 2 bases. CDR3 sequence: CASSIQGQGINYGYTF. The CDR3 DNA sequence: TGTGCCAGTAGTATCCAAGGACAGGGCATCAACTATGGCTACACCTTC.

This chain's CDR3 is CASSPPDRTYEQYF. In DNA, the CDR3 is TGTGCCAGCAGCCCTCCTGACCGGACCTACGAGCAGTACTTC. The gene calls are TRBV5-4 and TRBJ2-7; D is uncertain. CDR3 length: 14 residues. Germline assignment: CDR1 SGHNT and CDR2 YYREEE (reference sequence). Trimming removed 4 bases at V and 2 bases at J, with 13 bases between. The full variable domain, with the rest looked up from reference TRBV5-4 and TRBJ2-7, is ETGVTQSPTHLIKTRGQQVTLRCSSQSGHNTVSWYQQALGQGPQFIFQYYREEENGRGNFPPRFSGLQFPNYSSELNVNALELDDSALYLCASSPPDRTYEQYFGPGTRLTVT.

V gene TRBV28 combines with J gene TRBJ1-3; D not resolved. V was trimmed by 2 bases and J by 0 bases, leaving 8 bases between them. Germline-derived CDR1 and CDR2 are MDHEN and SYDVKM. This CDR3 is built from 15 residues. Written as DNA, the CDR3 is TGTGCCAGCAGTTTACAGCTTCCCTCTGGAAACACCATATATTTT. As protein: CASSLQLPSGNTIYF.

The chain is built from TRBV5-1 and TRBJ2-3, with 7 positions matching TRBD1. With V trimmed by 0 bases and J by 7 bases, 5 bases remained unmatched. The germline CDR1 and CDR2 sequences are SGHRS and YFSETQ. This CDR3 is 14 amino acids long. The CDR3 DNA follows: TGCGCCAGCAGCTTGGACAGGGGACAGTATACGCAGTATTTT. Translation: CASSLDRGQYTQYF.

CDR3 residues: CASRDSSRGYTF. CDR3 bases: TGTGCCAGCAGGGACTCCTCTCGCGGCTACACCTTC. This chain uses TRBV28 with TRBJ1-2; no firm D call. The germline gives CDR1 MDHEN, CDR2 SYDVKM. The CDR3 totals 12 residues. V lost 6 bases and J lost 8, with 13 bases in between.

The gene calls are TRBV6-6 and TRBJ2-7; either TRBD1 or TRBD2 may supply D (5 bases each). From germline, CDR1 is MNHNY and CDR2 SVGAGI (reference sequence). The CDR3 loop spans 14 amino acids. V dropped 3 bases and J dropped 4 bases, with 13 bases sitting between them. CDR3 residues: CASSYYRGQYEQYF. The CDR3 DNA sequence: TGTGCCAGCAGTTATTACCGGGGCCAATACGAGCAGTACTTC.

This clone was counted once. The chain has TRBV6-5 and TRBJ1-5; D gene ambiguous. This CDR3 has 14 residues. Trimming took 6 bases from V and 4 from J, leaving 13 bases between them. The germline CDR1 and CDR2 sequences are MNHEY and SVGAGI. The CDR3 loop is CASSPGGGNQPQHF. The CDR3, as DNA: TGTGCCAGCAGCCCCGGCGGAGGGAATCAGCCCCAGCATTTT.

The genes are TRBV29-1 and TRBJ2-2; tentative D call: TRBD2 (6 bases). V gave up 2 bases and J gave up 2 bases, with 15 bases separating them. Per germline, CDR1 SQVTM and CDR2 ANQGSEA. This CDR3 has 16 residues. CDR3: CSVEFGFGSNTGELFF. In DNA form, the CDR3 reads TGCAGCGTTGAATTTGGGTTCGGGAGTAACACCGGGGAGCTGTTTTTT.

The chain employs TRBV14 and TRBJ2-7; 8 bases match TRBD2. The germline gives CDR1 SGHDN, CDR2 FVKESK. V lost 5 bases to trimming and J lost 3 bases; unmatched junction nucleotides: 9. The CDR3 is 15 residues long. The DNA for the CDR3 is TGTGCCAGCAGCATGCCGGGACTAGGAGTCTACGAGCAGTACTTC. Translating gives CASSMPGLGVYEQYF.

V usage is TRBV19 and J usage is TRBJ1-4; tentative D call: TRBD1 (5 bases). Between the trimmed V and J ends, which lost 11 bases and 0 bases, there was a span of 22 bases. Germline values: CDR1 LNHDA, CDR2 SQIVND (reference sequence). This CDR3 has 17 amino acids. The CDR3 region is CAGRGGAGVATNEKLFF. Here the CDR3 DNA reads TGTGCCGGACGGGGGGGAGCCGGGGTGGCAACTAATGAAAAACTGTTTTTT. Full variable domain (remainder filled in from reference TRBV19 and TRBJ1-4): DGGITQSPKYLFRKEGQNVTLSCEQNLNHDAMYWYRQDPGQGLRLIYYSQIVNDFQKGDIAEGYSVSREKKESFPLTVTSAQKNPTAFYLCAGRGGAGVATNEKLFFGSGTQLSVL.

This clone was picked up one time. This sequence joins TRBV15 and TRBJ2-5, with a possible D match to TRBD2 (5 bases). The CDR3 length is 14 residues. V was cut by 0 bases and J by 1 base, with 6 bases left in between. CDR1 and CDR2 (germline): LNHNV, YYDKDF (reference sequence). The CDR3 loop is CATSRDAGQETQYF. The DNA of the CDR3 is TGTGCCACCAGCAGAGATGCGGGCCAAGAGACCCAGTACTTC.

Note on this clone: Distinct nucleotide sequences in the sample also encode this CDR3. The CDR3 here is CASSYGVSGELFF. CDR3 DNA sequence: TGTGCCAGCAGTTACGGGGTGTCCGGGGAGCTGTTTTTT. The V call is TRBV6-6, the J call TRBJ2-2; D remains ambiguous. The V end was cut by 2 bases, the J end by 6 bases, with 7 bases between. The CDR3 sequence is 13 residues long. In germline, CDR1 is MNHNY, CDR2 SVGAGI (reference sequence).

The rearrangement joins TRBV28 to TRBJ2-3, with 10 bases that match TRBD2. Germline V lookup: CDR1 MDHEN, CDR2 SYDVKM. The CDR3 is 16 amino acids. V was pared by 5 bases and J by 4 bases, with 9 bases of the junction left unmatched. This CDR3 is CASSLGLAGVSDTQYF. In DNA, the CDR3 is TGTGCCAGCAGTCTGGGGCTAGCGGGAGTGTCAGATACGCAGTATTTT.